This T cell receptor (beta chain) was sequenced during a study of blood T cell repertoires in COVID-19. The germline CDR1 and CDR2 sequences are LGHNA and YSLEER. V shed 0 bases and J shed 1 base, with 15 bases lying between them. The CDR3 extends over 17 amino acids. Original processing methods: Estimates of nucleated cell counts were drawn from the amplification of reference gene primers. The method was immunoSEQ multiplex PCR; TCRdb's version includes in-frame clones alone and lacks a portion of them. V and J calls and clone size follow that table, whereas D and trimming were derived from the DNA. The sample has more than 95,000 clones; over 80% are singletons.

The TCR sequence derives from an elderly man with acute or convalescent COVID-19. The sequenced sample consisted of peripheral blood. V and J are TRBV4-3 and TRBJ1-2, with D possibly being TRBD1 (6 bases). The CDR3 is CASSQDGGQTRNYGYTF. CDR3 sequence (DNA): TGCGCCAGCAGCCAAGATGGTGGACAGACCCGTAACTATGGCTACACCTTC.